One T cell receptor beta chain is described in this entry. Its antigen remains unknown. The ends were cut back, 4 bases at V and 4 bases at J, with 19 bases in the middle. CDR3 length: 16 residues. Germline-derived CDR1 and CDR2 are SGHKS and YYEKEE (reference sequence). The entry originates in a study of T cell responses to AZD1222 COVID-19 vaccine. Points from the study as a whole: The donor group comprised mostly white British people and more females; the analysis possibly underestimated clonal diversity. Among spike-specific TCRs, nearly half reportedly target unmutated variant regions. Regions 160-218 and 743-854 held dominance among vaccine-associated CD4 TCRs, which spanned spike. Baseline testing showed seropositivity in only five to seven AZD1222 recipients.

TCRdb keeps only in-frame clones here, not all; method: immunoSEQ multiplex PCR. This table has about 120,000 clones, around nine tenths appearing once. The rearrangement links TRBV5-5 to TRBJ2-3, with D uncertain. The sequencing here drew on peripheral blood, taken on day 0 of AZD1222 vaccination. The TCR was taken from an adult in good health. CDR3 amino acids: CASSHTPLSTADTQYF. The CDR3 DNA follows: TGTGCCAGCAGCCACACCCCCCTAAGTACCGCAGATACGCAGTATTTT.